These 18 T cell receptor beta chains were all obtained from the same sample, sequenced in a study of cytomegalovirus exposure and HLA in healthy donors. PCR primers comprised 60 Vbeta and 13 Jbeta primers. Produced via immunoSEQ multiplex PCR; TCRdb's table is partial and in-frame only. The profile shows some 130,000 clones, more than 65% of them singletons. The sample consisted of PBMCs. The origin of the receptors is a male donor in good health and CMV-seropositive.

The chain is built from TRBV5-6 and TRBJ1-6, with D perhaps matching TRBD1 (6 bases). The V end was cut by 4 bases, the J end by 7 bases, with 15 bases between. The CDR3 has 15 residues. In germline, CDR1 is SGHDT, CDR2 YYEEEE. The CDR3 protein is CASSLRGGGNSPLHF. In DNA, the CDR3 is TGTGCCAGCAGCCTCCGGGGAGGGGGGAATTCACCCCTCCACTTT.

J is TRBJ1-1 and V is TRBV29-1; D remains ambiguous. Trimming took off 2 bases at V and 8 bases at J, with 15 bases between the two ends. CDR3 length: 13 amino acids. The germline V gene encodes CDR1 SQVTM and CDR2 ANQGSEA. The CDR3 loop is CSVESPNHEEAFF. As DNA, the CDR3 is TGCAGCGTTGAATCCCCCAATCATGAGGAAGCTTTCTTT.

The chain has TRBV10-2 and TRBJ2-3; 7 nucleotides align to TRBD2. Germline V gives CDR1 WSHSY, CDR2 SAAADI. J gave up 6 bases and V 6 bases, and 12 bases lay outside the gene matches. This CDR3 has 15 amino acids. The CDR3 here is CASRPLAVVGDTQYF. The CDR3 bases are TGCGCCAGCAGGCCGCTAGCGGTCGTCGGCGATACGCAGTATTTT.

The V gene is TRBV7-9, the J gene TRBJ1-2, with TRBD1 matching 11 bases. With 8 bases clipped from V and 1 base from J, the junction kept 3 bases outside the gene matches. This CDR3 comprises 14 residues. Germline-derived CDR1 and CDR2 are SEHNR and FQNEAQ (reference sequence). CDR3 DNA: TGTGCCAGCGCGGGACAGGGGGTTAACTATGGCTACACCTTC. Protein product: CASAGQGVNYGYTF.

The chain recombines TRBV2 with TRBJ2-7; tentatively, D is TRBD2 (7 bases). CDR1 is SNHLY and CDR2 is FYNNEI in the germline V gene. Trimming took 11 bases from V and 3 from J, leaving 20 bases between them. This CDR3 comprises 14 residues. CDR3 sequence: CAWGGPSHYYEQYF. For the CDR3, the DNA is TGTGCCTGGGGGGGGCCCTCACACTACTACGAGCAGTACTTC.

This clone showed up just once. An end of the junction differs from the germline gene, which may be a read error. This chain links TRBV25-1 with TRBJ1-1; tentative D call: TRBD1 (5 bases). The CDR3 is made up of 15 amino acids. CDR1 is MGHDK and CDR2 is SYGVNS in the germline V gene. CDR3 bases: TGTGCCAGCAGTGAGTGGTCGGGGGGGAACACTGAAGCTTCCTTT. Translating it yields CASSEWSGGNTEASF.

The chain couples TRBV19 to TRBJ2-6; 10 nucleotides match TRBD2. CDR3 size: 16 residues. The V gene end was trimmed by 6 bases and the J gene end by 0 bases; junction bases not matched to a gene: 2. Per germline, CDR1 LNHDA and CDR2 SQIVND (reference sequence). The DNA for the CDR3 is TGTGCCAGTAGAAGCGGGGGGGCCTCTGGGGCCAACGTCCTGACTTTC. Protein sequence: CASRSGGASGANVLTF.

A few counts support this clone. The rearrangement joins TRBV6-5 to TRBJ2-1; a weak D match, TRBD2 (5 bases). The CDR3 runs 14 residues. The germline V and J ends were trimmed by 5 bases and 2 bases, with 10 bases remaining between them. CDR1 MNHEY and CDR2 SVGAGI come from the germline V gene. Here the CDR3 DNA reads TGTGCCAGCAGTACTACTAGGGCCTACAATGAGCAGTTCTTC. This gives the protein CASSTTRAYNEQFF.

This chain's CDR3 is CASSATALSNQPQHF. The CDR3 DNA follows: TGTGCCAGCTCAGCGACAGCGCTTTCTAATCAGCCCCAGCATTTT. V is TRBV18 and J is TRBJ1-5; D might be TRBD1 (5 bases). CDR1 and CDR2 from the germline V gene are KGHSH and LQKENI. CDR3 length: 15 residues. Trimming left V 5 bases short and J 4 bases short, with 15 bases between.

This clone was seen more than once but under ten times. This chain joins TRBV5-5 and TRBJ1-3; the D is unclear. Trimming left V 4 bases short and J 0 bases short, with 11 bases between. The CDR3 spans 15 residues. Germline-derived CDR1 and CDR2 are SGHKS and YYEKEE (reference sequence). The CDR3 coding sequence is TGTGCCAGCAGCGCCTTAGAGTACTCTGGAAACACCATATATTTT. As protein: CASSALEYSGNTIYF.

This clone has more than one count but fewer than ten. The chain is built from TRBV28 and TRBJ2-1; 9 nucleotides line up with TRBD2. Germline lookup yields CDR1 MDHEN and CDR2 SYDVKM. V was pared by 6 bases and J by 0 bases, with 9 bases of the junction left unmatched. The CDR3 consists of 17 residues. The DNA of the CDR3 is TGTGCCAGCAGGGGGTGGGAGCGGGAGGTCTCCTACAATGAGCAGTTCTTC. Protein product: CASRGWEREVSYNEQFF.

This clone was seen only a few times. The chain carries TRBV5-4 and TRBJ1-2, with 11 positions matching TRBD1. Losses at the gene ends were 4 bases for V and 7 bases for J; bases not matched to a gene: 9. Germline loops: CDR1 SGHNT, CDR2 YYREEE (reference sequence). The CDR3 spans 15 residues. The CDR3 region is CASSPTGTGGGGYTF. CDR3 coding DNA: TGTGCCAGCAGCCCGACCGGGACAGGGGGTGGTGGCTACACCTTC.

The chain recombines TRBV5-1 with TRBJ1-4; D might be TRBD1 (6 bases). Germline V gives CDR1 SGHRS, CDR2 YFSETQ. This CDR3 is 14 amino acids long. V gave up 4 bases and J gave up 8 bases, with 15 bases separating them. CDR3 DNA sequence: TGCGCCAGCAGCCAAACAGGGTCTTCCGAAAAACTGTTTTTT. Encoded protein: CASSQTGSSEKLFF.

The chain recombines TRBV5-1 with TRBJ2-1, with D unresolved. The length of the CDR3 is 13 residues. V dropped 2 bases and J dropped 12 bases, with 15 bases sitting between them. Germline V gene sequence: CDR1 SGHRS, CDR2 YFSETQ. CDR3 sequence (DNA): TGCGCCAGCAGCTTTTTACTGCGTGAGGCGCAGTTCTTC. Translation: CASSFLLREAQFF.

V gene TRBV5-4 combines with J gene TRBJ2-5; 7 nucleotides line up with TRBD1. V dropped 4 bases and J dropped 5; count of bases not matched to a gene: 5. Germline values: CDR1 SGHNT, CDR2 YYREEE (reference sequence). The CDR3 has 13 residues. CDR3 DNA sequence: TGTGCCAGCAGCCCACAGGGGCGGGAGACCCAGTACTTC. Its translation is CASSPQGRETQYF.

CDR3 sequence reads: CSVCLRAHEQFF. The CDR3 DNA follows: TGCAGCGTGTGCCTCAGGGCGCATGAGCAGTTCTTC. This rearrangement joins TRBV29-1 to TRBJ2-1; tentatively, D is TRBD1 (5 bases). This CDR3 comprises 12 residues. The V gene lost 6 bases and the J gene lost 8 bases, with 14 bases spanning the gap. CDR1 SQVTM and CDR2 ANQGSEA come from the germline V gene.

The chain combines TRBV27 with TRBJ2-2, with a tentative D call TRBD2 (5 bases). The CDR3 length is 15 residues. Germline CDR1 and CDR2: MNHEY and SMNVEV (reference sequence). Trimming took 2 bases from V and 0 from J, leaving 7 bases between them. The CDR3 here is CASSLPGTNTGELFF. For the CDR3, the DNA is TGTGCCAGCAGTTTACCGGGGACGAACACCGGGGAGCTGTTTTTT.

This clone has only one observation. V gene TRBV6-5 combines with J gene TRBJ2-1; 10 bases agree with TRBD2. V lost 2 bases, J lost 7 bases, and 2 bases stayed unmatched. This CDR3 has 14 amino acids. Germline loops: CDR1 MNHEY, CDR2 SVGAGI. CDR3 region: CASSYQRGGNEQFF. The CDR3 DNA follows: TGTGCCAGCAGTTACCAGCGGGGGGGGAATGAGCAGTTCTTC.